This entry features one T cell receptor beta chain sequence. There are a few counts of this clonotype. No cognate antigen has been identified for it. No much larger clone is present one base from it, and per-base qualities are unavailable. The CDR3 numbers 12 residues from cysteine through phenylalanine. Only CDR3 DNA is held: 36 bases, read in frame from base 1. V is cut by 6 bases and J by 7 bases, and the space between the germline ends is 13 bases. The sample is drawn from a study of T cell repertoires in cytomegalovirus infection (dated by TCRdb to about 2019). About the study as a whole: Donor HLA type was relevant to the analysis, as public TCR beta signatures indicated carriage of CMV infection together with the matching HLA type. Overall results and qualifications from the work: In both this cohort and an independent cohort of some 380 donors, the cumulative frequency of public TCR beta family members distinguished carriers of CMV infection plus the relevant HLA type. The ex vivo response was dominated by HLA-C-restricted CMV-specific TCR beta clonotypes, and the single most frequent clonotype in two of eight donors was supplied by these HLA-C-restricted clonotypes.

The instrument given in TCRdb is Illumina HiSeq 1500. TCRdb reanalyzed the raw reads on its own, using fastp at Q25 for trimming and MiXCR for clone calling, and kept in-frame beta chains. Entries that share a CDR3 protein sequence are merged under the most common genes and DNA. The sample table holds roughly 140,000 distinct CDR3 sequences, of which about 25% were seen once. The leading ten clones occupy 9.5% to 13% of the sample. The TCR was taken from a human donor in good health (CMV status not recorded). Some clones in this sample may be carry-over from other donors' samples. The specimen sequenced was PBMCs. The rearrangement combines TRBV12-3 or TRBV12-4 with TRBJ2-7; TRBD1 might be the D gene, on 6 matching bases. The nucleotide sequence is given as TGTGCCAGCAGCCCAGGGGTAGGGGAGCAGTACTTC. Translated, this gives CASSPGVGEQYF.